The rows below give T cell receptor beta chains drawn from one sample of a study of blood T cell repertoires in COVID-19. Repertoires were generated with immunoSEQ multiplex PCR, while TCRdb's copy carries only in-frame clones and drops some. This sample has approximately 100,000 clones; roughly 82% occur once, and the top ten carry roughly 29%. Sample: peripheral blood. These receptors were collected from a man between 60 and 75 years old with acute or convalescent COVID-19. Each CDR3 is given with its conserved first and last residue. D genes are given only for firm matches. Rows may omit the clone size; those that give it use once, few, many or a size class.

>-|TRBJ1-5|TRBV27|-
CASRLDRYQPQHF
TGTGCCAGCAGACTAGACAGGTATCAGCCCCAGCATTTT
>-|TRBJ1-1|TRBV5-6|-
CASSLRLEAFF
TGTGCCAGCAGCTTGAGACTTGAAGCTTTCTTT
>TRBD1|TRBJ1-2|TRBV5-1|-
CASSLEDRGLYGYTF
TGCGCCAGCAGCTTGGAGGACAGGGGACTCTATGGCTACACCTTC
>TRBD1|TRBJ1-1|TRBV7-2|few
CASSLVVGGGGTEAFF
TGTGCCAGCAGCTTAGTTGTAGGGGGCGGTGGGACTGAAGCTTTCTTT
>-|TRBJ1-6|TRBV5-5|-
CASSGGAVIHNSPLHF
TGTGCCAGCAGCGGTGGGGCCGTAATCCATAATTCACCCCTCCACTTT
>-|TRBJ1-4|TRBV27|-
CASTSLGPNEKLFF
TGTGCCAGCACCTCTCTGGGCCCTAATGAAAAACTGTTTTTT
>-|TRBJ2-1|TRBV19|-
CASSIVYRGGEQFF
TGTGCCAGTAGTATAGTCTACAGGGGGGGAGAGCAGTTCTTC
>-|TRBJ2-3|TRBV21-1|-
CASSKAGLAGGDTQYF
TGTGCCAGCAGCAAAGCGGGGCTAGCGGGGGGAGATACGCAGTATTTT
>-|TRBJ2-3|TRBV12-3/TRBV12-4|-
CASKTSTDTQYF
TGTGCCAGCAAGACTAGCACAGATACGCAGTATTTT
>TRBD2|TRBJ2-7|TRBV27|-
CASKGLAVSYEQYF
TGTGCCAGCAAGGGACTAGCGGTTTCCTACGAGCAGTACTTC
>-|TRBJ1-4|TRBV28|-
CASSSSLTGGREKLFF
TGTGCCAGCAGTTCCTCCCTTACAGGTGGTCGGGAAAAACTGTTTTTT
>TRBD2|TRBJ2-2|TRBV10-3|-
CAISGLAGGLITGELFF
TGTGCCATCAGTGGACTAGCGGGAGGCCTCATCACCGGGGAGCTGTTTTTT
>TRBD1|TRBJ2-3|TRBV5-4|-
CASSLSATGGTDTQYF
TGTGCCAGCAGCTTGTCAGCCACAGGGGGTACAGATACGCAGTATTTT
>-|TRBJ2-3|TRBV5-6|-
CASSLGPGADTQYF
TGTGCCAGCAGCTTGGGACCTGGAGCAGATACGCAGTATTTT
>TRBD1|TRBJ2-6|TRBV27|-
CASRPRTGTGSGANVLTF
TGTGCCAGCAGGCCCCGGACAGGGACGGGCTCTGGGGCCAACGTCCTGACTTTC
>TRBD2|TRBJ2-1|TRBV15|-
CATSRPGLDGNEQFF
TGTGCCACCAGCAGGCCGGGACTAGATGGCAATGAGCAGTTCTTC
>TRBD1|TRBJ1-3|TRBV2|-
CASNPGQAGNTIYF
TGTGCCAGCAACCCTGGACAGGCTGGAAACACCATATATTTT
>TRBD2|TRBJ2-3|TRBV5-4|-
CASREVSGSADTQYF
TGTGCCAGCAGGGAAGTAAGCGGGAGCGCAGATACGCAGTATTTT
>TRBD2|TRBJ2-1|TRBV19|-
CASGTAGGPAEQFF
TGTGCCAGTGGAACAGCGGGAGGGCCTGCCGAGCAGTTCTTC
>TRBD2|TRBJ2-2|TRBV9|-
CASSVRGLAATGELFF
TGTGCCAGCAGCGTAAGGGGACTAGCGGCCACCGGGGAGCTGTTTTTT
>TRBD1|TRBJ2-6|TRBV19|-
CASSTQGGGANVLTF
TGTGCCAGTAGCACACAGGGGGGTGGGGCCAACGTCCTGACTTTC
>-|TRBJ2-1|TRBV5-1|-
CASSLGRLDEQFF
TGCGCCAGCAGCTTAGGGAGATTGGATGAGCAGTTCTTC
>TRBD1|TRBJ2-2|TRBV7-2|once
CASSLRTGPGELFF
TGTGCCAGCAGCCTGCGGACAGGGCCCGGGGAGCTGTTTTTT
>-|TRBJ1-6|TRBV2|-
CASSSTQGSPLHF
TGTGCCAGCAGCAGCACACAGGGTTCACCCCTCCACTTT
>-|TRBJ1-1|TRBV24-1|-
CATSEQGRTEAFF
TGTGCCACCAGCGAACAGGGTAGGACTGAAGCTTTCTTT
>TRBD2|TRBJ2-1|TRBV7-7|-
CASSMGLAAEDEQFF
TGTGCTAGCAGCATGGGACTAGCTGCTGAGGATGAGCAGTTCTTC
>-|TRBJ2-2|TRBV24-1|-
CATSDPLASTNTGELFF
TGTGCCACCAGTGATCCTCTAGCGAGCACGAACACCGGGGAGCTGTTTTTT
>TRBD2|TRBJ2-1|TRBV7-6|-
CASSPGGWEQFF
TGTGCCAGCAGCCCGGGGGGTTGGGAGCAGTTCTTC
>-|TRBJ2-3|TRBV6-1|-
CASSEPPSTQYF
TGTGCCAGCAGTGAACCCCCTAGTACGCAGTATTTT
>TRBD1|TRBJ2-4|TRBV15|few
CATSPTGQLAKNIQYF
TGTGCCACCAGTCCGACGGGACAGCTAGCCAAAAACATTCAGTACTTC
>TRBD1|TRBJ2-1|TRBV29-1|-
CSVVYDRAEQFF
TGCAGCGTTGTATACGACAGGGCTGAGCAGTTCTTC
>TRBD2|TRBJ2-2|TRBV18|-
CASSPGTTNTGELFF
TGTGCCAGCTCACCAGGGACTACGAACACCGGGGAGCTGTTTTTT
>TRBD1|TRBJ1-2|TRBV13|-
CASSLGGQGALKYGYTF
TGTGCCAGCAGCTTAGGGGGACAGGGGGCGCTGAAATATGGCTACACCTTC